These 28 T cell receptor beta chains originate from one sample sequenced in a study of technical replicates of blood from a handful of donors. Measured with immunoSEQ multiplex PCR; TCRdb has only the in-frame clones, and not every one. Of tens of thousands of clones detected, more than 90% appear once; the ten largest clones hold approximately 0.4%. The sample was T cells isolated from PBMCs. These receptors were collected from a human donor in good health. Some clones in this sample may be carry-over from other donors' samples.

This chain joins TRBV10-3 and TRBJ2-5, with 8 bases lining up with TRBD1. J was trimmed by 5 bases and V by 6 bases; bases with no gene match: 8. The CDR3 is 14 residues long. Germline values: CDR1 ENHRY, CDR2 SYGVKD. The DNA of the CDR3 is TGTGCCATCAGGGCCGGACAGGGCAGGGAGACCCAGTACTTC. Encoded protein: CAIRAGQGRETQYF.

The chain carries TRBV4-1 and TRBJ1-1; no definite D call. Deletions cut 5 bases from V and 1 base from J, with 8 bases between. The germline V gene encodes CDR1 MGHRA and CDR2 YSYEKL. CDR3 size: 13 residues. For the CDR3, the DNA is TGCGCCAGCAGCTCCGGGAGGAACACTGAAGCTTTCTTT. Translation: CASSSGRNTEAFF.

V and J are TRBV5-1 and TRBJ1-4; TRBD1 matches at 9 bases. V lost 8 bases, J lost 2 bases, and 4 bases stayed unmatched. CDR3 size: 14 residues. CDR1 is SGHRS and CDR2 is YFSETQ in the germline V gene. The CDR3 bases are TGCGCCAGTGGGACAGGGAGGACTAATGAAAAACTGTTTTTT. Amino acids: CASGTGRTNEKLFF.

V gene TRBV10-3 combines with J gene TRBJ2-2; 7 positions match TRBD2. The CDR3 runs to 13 residues. Germline-derived CDR1 and CDR2 are ENHRY and SYGVKD. V was clipped by 7 bases and J by 4 bases; unmatched bases: 3. CDR3 protein: CAINREGTGELFF. The CDR3 coding sequence is TGTGCCATCAATAGGGAGGGCACCGGGGAGCTGTTTTTT.

V gene TRBV29-1 combines with J gene TRBJ2-7; D is ambiguous. CDR1 is SQVTM and CDR2 is ANQGSEA in the germline V gene. This CDR3 region has 12 residues. V gave up 4 bases and J gave up 1 base, with 8 bases separating them. In DNA form, the CDR3 reads TGCAGCGTTGCCCCCCGGTCCTACGAGCAGTACTTC. Protein product: CSVAPRSYEQYF.

The gene calls are TRBV15 and TRBJ2-7; D not resolved. The CDR3 runs to 12 residues. Germline values: CDR1 LNHNV, CDR2 YYDKDF (reference sequence). Trimming took 3 bases from V and 3 from J, leaving 6 bases between them. This CDR3 is CATSRGLYEQYF. The CDR3 DNA follows: TGTGCCACCAGCAGGGGCCTCTACGAGCAGTACTTC.

J is TRBJ2-7 and V is TRBV7-2; no firm D call. Trimming left V 1 base short and J 0 bases short, with 16 bases between. CDR3 length equals 17 residues. Germline CDR1 SGHTA, CDR2 FQGNSA. CDR3: CASSLVLMGSSSYEQYF. As DNA, the CDR3 is TGTGCCAGCAGCTTAGTCCTAATGGGCAGTAGCTCCTACGAGCAGTACTTC.

The CDR3 here is CASSQTGGGNEQFF. CDR3 in DNA: TGTGCCAGCAGCCAGACAGGGGGCGGCAATGAGCAGTTCTTC. The V and J genes are TRBV4-2 and TRBJ2-1; 10 bases are a match to TRBD1. The J segment lost 6 bases and the V segment lost 3 bases, leaving 2 bases of the junction unmatched. The CDR3 has 14 amino acids. Per germline, CDR1 LGHNA and CDR2 YNFKEQ.

The rearrangement joins TRBV7-3 to TRBJ1-4; tentatively, D is TRBD1 (6 bases). CDR1 and CDR2 from the germline V gene are SGHTA and FQGTGA. The CDR3 runs to 13 residues. Trimming took 5 bases from V and 5 from J, leaving 9 bases between them. CDR3 DNA: TGTGCCAGCAGCCTCGGGACAAATGAAAAACTGTTTTTT. Protein product: CASSLGTNEKLFF. The whole variable domain, filled in from reference TRBV7-3 and TRBJ1-4, reads GAGVSQTPSNKVTEKGKYVELRCDPISGHTALYWYRQSLGQGPEFLIYFQGTGAADDSGLPNDRFFAVRPEGSVSTLKIQRTERGDSAVYLCASSLGTNEKLFFGSGTQLSVL.

The chain uses TRBV5-3 and TRBJ2-3, with TRBD2 identical over 8 bases. TRBV5-3 is marked as an open reading frame, function uncertain. The CDR3 totals 16 residues. The V segment lost 3 bases and the J segment 4 bases; nucleotides outside the gene matches: 10. CDR3 DNA sequence: TGTGCCAGAAGCTGGGGTAGGGGACTAGACTCAGATACGCAGTATTTT. It yields the protein CARSWGRGLDSDTQYF.

This clone has only one observation. The chain couples TRBV28 to TRBJ2-7; D gene uncertain. The CDR3 length is 14 residues. Trimming removed 5 bases from V and 0 bases from J, with 11 bases in between. Germline V gene data show CDR1 as MDHEN and CDR2 as SYDVKM. CDR3 sequence reads: CASSPPAASYEQYF. CDR3 bases: TGTGCCAGCAGTCCCCCGGCGGCCTCCTACGAGCAGTACTTC.

V and J are TRBV7-8 and TRBJ2-3; TRBD2 matches 10 bases. The CDR3 has 15 residues. Germline-derived CDR1 and CDR2 are SGHVS and FQNEAQ. After removal of 3 bases from V and 4 bases from J, the junction contained 4 bases not matched to a gene. The chain's CDR3 is CASSFSGRASDTQYF. CDR3 DNA: TGTGCCAGCAGCTTCAGCGGGAGGGCCTCAGATACGCAGTATTTT.

This clone was counted between two and nine times. The rearrangement links TRBV28 to TRBJ2-7, with a weak D call TRBD1 (5 bases). The CDR3 is 12 amino acids. V was pared by 5 bases and J by 5 bases, with 10 bases between. Germline-derived CDR1 and CDR2 are MDHEN and SYDVKM. CDR3 DNA sequence: TGTGCCAGCAGTCCCCAGGGCCACGAGCAGTACTTC. Its protein product is CASSPQGHEQYF. The whole variable domain, remainder taken from reference TRBV28 and TRBJ2-7, is DVKVTQSSRYLVKRTGEKVFLECVQDMDHENMFWYRQDPGLGLRLIYFSYDVKMKEKGDIPEGYSVSREKKERFSLILESASTNQTSMYLCASSPQGHEQYFGPGTRLTVT.

The chain couples TRBV6-4 to TRBJ2-1, with 7 bases identical to TRBD2. CDR1 is MRHNA and CDR2 is SNTAGT in the germline V gene. V dropped 1 base and J dropped 2; count of bases not matched to a gene: 5. The CDR3 is 16 residues long. CDR3: CASSDLGGRAYNEQFF. The CDR3 DNA follows: TGTGCCAGCAGTGACTTAGGAGGGAGGGCCTACAATGAGCAGTTCTTC.

This chain connects TRBV6-1 to TRBJ2-7; possibly TRBD2 for D (7 bases). The CDR3 runs to 16 residues. Germline CDR1 MNHNS, CDR2 SASEGT. Trimming removed 1 base from V and 7 bases from J, with 20 bases in between. The chain's CDR3 is CASSEGFLGGLREQYF. The DNA of the CDR3 is TGTGCCAGCAGTGAAGGGTTCTTGGGGGGGCTTCGAGAGCAGTACTTC.

The genes are TRBV9 and TRBJ2-1; 8 nucleotides line up with TRBD2. CDR1 and CDR2 (germline): SGDLS, YYNGEE. V dropped 4 bases and J dropped 7; count of bases not matched to a gene: 16. This CDR3 is 17 amino acids long. In DNA form, the CDR3 reads TGTGCCAGCAGCCCCTACTCGAGCGGGAGTCAATTAAATGAGCAGTTCTTC. Residues: CASSPYSSGSQLNEQFF.

This chain links TRBV9 with TRBJ1-2, with D possibly being TRBD1 (5 bases). This CDR3 is built from 13 residues. V lost 5 bases and J lost 4, with 12 bases in between. Looked up from germline, CDR1 is SGDLS and CDR2 is YYNGEE. This CDR3 is CASRARVGYGYTF. In nucleotides, the CDR3 is TGTGCCAGCAGAGCCAGGGTTGGCTATGGCTACACCTTC. Full variable domain (remainder filled in from reference TRBV9 and TRBJ1-2): DSGVTQTPKHLITATGQRVTLRCSPRSGDLSVYWYQQSLDQGLQFLIQYYNGEERAKGNILERFSAQQFPDLHSELNLSSLELGDSALYFCASRARVGYGYTFGSGTRLTVV.

The chain is built from TRBV10-3 and TRBJ1-2; D is unclear. The germline V and J ends were trimmed by 0 bases and 4 bases, with 12 bases remaining between them. The CDR3 totals 15 residues. CDR1 ENHRY and CDR2 SYGVKD come from the germline V gene. CDR3 bases: TGTGCCATCAGTGAGTCCTTTGGGCCAAGCTATGGCTACACCTTC. Amino acids: CAISESFGPSYGYTF.

This clone was observed a single time. This chain links TRBV4-1 with TRBJ2-1, with 9 nucleotides matching TRBD2. CDR3 size: 15 residues. J was trimmed by 4 bases and V by 7 bases; bases with no gene match: 8. The germline V gene has CDR1 MGHRA and CDR2 YSYEKL. CDR3 sequence: CASTRRLADYNEQFF. The CDR3 DNA reads TGCGCCAGCACCCGAAGACTAGCGGATTACAATGAGCAGTTCTTC.

This clone was detected only once. The CDR3 DNA is TGTGCCAGCAGTTTCGGTTCTTCCTACAATGAGCAGTTCTTC. Translated, it gives CASSFGSSYNEQFF. The chain couples TRBV27 to TRBJ2-1, with no clear D. Germline CDR1 MNHEY, CDR2 SMNVEV (reference sequence). The ends were cut back, 3 bases at V and 1 base at J, with 7 bases in the middle. The CDR3 runs to 14 residues.

The J gene is TRBJ2-7, the V gene TRBV5-4, with D tentatively TRBD2 (6 bases). Germline V gene data show CDR1 as SGHNT and CDR2 as YYREEE (reference sequence). The CDR3 length is 13 residues. V was trimmed by 2 bases and J by 0 bases, leaving 6 bases between them. The chain's CDR3 is CASSFGGSYEQYF. CDR3 DNA sequence: TGTGCCAGCAGCTTCGGGGGCTCCTACGAGCAGTACTTC.

Turning to this clone: Other nucleotide sequences in the sample specify the same CDR3. V usage is TRBV7-8 and J usage is TRBJ2-7; perhaps TRBD2 as D (6 bases). This CDR3 has 13 amino acids. Germline-derived CDR1 and CDR2 are SGHVS and FQNEAQ. Trimming pared 5 bases from V and 1 base from J, leaving 9 bases between. The CDR3, as DNA: TGTGCCAGCAGCCTAGGACTATCCTACGAGCAGTACTTC. Its protein is CASSLGLSYEQYF.

The chain is built from TRBV5-5 and TRBJ1-5; unclear D gene. The CDR3 is 14 residues long. V gave up 2 bases and J gave up 7 bases, with 13 bases separating them. Germline CDR1 reads SGHKS; CDR2 reads YYEKEE (reference sequence). The CDR3 here is CASSFRLEGQPQHF. CDR3 sequence (DNA): TGTGCCAGCAGCTTCCGATTAGAGGGCCAGCCCCAGCATTTT.

V usage is TRBV6-4 and J usage is TRBJ2-5; 11 nucleotides agree with TRBD2. The CDR3 runs to 15 residues. Unmatched junction bases numbered 0, after V lost 2 bases and J lost 1 base. Germline V gene data show CDR1 as MRHNA and CDR2 as SNTAGT. CDR3 region: CASSDGTSGQETQYF. The CDR3 coding sequence is TGTGCCAGCAGTGACGGGACTAGCGGCCAAGAGACCCAGTACTTC.

This chain links TRBV5-8 with TRBJ2-7; the D gene is possibly TRBD2 (5 bases). V lost 2 bases and J 0 bases, leaving 15 bases between the germline ends. Germline V lookup: CDR1 SGHTS, CDR2 YDEGEE. The CDR3 totals 16 residues. The DNA for the CDR3 is TGTGCCAGCAGCTTCCCACAGATCCTAGCCTCCTACGAGCAGTACTTC. Translation gives CASSFPQILASYEQYF.

The genes are TRBV20-1 and TRBJ2-7; D perhaps matches TRBD2 (5 bases). CDR3 length equals 11 residues. Per germline, CDR1 DFQATT and CDR2 SNEGSKA (reference sequence). Trimming removed 4 bases from V and 3 bases from J, with 7 bases in between. The CDR3 region has the DNA TGCAGTGCTATCCGGGGCTACGAGCAGTACTTC. Its protein product is CSAIRGYEQYF.

V gene TRBV27 combines with J gene TRBJ2-3; D is perhaps TRBD1 (5 bases). There are 15 residues in the CDR3. Deletions cut 5 bases from V and 2 bases from J, with 14 bases between. The V gene's germline CDR1 is MNHEY and CDR2 SMNVEV (reference sequence). This CDR3 reads CASSLRQPDTDTQYF. CDR3 nucleotides: TGTGCCAGCAGTCTTCGACAGCCGGACACAGATACGCAGTATTTT.

The V call is TRBV2, the J call TRBJ1-2; D may be TRBD1 (5 bases). CDR3 size: 15 residues. V lost 4 bases, J lost 3 bases, and 15 bases lay in between. Per germline, CDR1 SNHLY and CDR2 FYNNEI. In DNA, the CDR3 is TGTGCCAGCAGTGTAAATTCGAGGGACTACTATGGCTACACCTTC. Its protein product is CASSVNSRDYYGYTF.